This T cell receptor beta chain was identified during a study of cytomegalovirus exposure and HLA in healthy donors. The study, taken as a whole, reports: Later on, a genetic analysis was performed. It linked a missense variant in DCLRE1C with V- and J-gene trimming of TCR beta. There were about 160 TCR beta chains listed as cytomegalovirus-associated.

To note about this clone: The antigen is undetermined.

After removal of 8 bases from V and 2 bases from J, the junction contained 8 bases not matched to a gene. The CDR3 extends over 15 amino acids. Germline V gene sequence: CDR1 LNHNV, CDR2 YYDKDF (reference sequence). This PCR relied on a set of 60 Vbeta primers and 13 Jbeta primers. Libraries were prepared by immunoSEQ multiplex PCR; TCRdb keeps only in-frame clonotypes and omits some of them. The data hold approximately 150,000 clones, with roughly 86% observed a single time. The sequenced material came from PBMCs. The chain combines TRBV15 with TRBJ2-5; the match to TRBD2 covers 10 bases. The sequence was collected from a man aged 18 to 30 in good health and CMV-seropositive. The CDR3 here is CATSRTSGGQETQYF. CDR3 nucleotides: TGTGCCACCTCTAGGACTAGCGGAGGGCAAGAGACCCAGTACTTC.